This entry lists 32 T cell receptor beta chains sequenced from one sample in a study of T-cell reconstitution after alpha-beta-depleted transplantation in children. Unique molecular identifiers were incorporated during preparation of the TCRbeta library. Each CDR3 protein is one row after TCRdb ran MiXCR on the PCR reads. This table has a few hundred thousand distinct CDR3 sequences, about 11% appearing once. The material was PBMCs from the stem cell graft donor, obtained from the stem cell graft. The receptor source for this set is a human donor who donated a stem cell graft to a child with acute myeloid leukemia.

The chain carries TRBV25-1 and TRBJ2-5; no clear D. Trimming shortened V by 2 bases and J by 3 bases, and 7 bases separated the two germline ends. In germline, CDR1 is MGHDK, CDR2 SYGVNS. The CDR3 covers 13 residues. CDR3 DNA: TGTGCCAGCAGTGAAGAGGATAAAGAGACCCAGTACTTC. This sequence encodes CASSEEDKETQYF.

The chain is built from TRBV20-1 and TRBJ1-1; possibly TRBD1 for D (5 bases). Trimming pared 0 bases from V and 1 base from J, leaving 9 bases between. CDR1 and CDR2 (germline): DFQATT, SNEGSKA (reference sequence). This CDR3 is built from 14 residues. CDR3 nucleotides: TGCAGTGCTAGAGACTTCGGACAGAACACTGAAGCTTTCTTT. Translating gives CSARDFGQNTEAFF.

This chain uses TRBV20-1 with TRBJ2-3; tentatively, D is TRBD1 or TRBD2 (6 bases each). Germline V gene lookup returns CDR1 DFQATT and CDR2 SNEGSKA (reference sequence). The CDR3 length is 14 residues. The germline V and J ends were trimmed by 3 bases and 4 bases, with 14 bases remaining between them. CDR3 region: CSASRGRASDTQYF. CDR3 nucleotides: TGCAGTGCTAGTCGGGGGCGGGCTTCAGATACGCAGTATTTT.

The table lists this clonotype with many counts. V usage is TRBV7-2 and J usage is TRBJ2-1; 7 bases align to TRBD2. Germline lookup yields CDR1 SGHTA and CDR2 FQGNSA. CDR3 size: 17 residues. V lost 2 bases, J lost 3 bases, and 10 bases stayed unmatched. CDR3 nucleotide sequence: TGTGCCAGCAGCTTACCCAAAACTAGCGCCGTCTACAATGAGCAGTTCTTC. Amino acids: CASSLPKTSAVYNEQFF.

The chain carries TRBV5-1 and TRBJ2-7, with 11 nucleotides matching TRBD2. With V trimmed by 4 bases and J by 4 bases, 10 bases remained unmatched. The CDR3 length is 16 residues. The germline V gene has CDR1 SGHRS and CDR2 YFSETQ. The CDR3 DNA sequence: TGCGCCAGCAGCCTCCACCAGACTAGCGGGGCATACGAGCAGTACTTC. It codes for CASSLHQTSGAYEQYF.

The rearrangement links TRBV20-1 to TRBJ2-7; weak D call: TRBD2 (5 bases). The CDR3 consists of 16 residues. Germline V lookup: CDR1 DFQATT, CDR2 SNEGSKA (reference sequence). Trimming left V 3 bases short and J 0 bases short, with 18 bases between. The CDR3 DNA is TGCAGTGCTAGGCCCCCCGTTTACGGGAACTCCTACGAGCAGTACTTC. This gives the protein CSARPPVYGNSYEQYF.

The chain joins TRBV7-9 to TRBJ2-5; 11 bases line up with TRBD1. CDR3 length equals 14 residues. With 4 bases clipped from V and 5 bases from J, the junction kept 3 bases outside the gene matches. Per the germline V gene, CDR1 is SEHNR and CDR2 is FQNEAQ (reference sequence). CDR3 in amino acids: CASSSDRGPETQYF. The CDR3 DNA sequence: TGTGCCAGCAGCTCGGACAGGGGGCCGGAGACCCAGTACTTC. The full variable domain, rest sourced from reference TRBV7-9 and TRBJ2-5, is DTGVSQNPRHKITKRGQNVTFRCDPISEHNRLYWYRQTLGQGPEFLTYFQNEAQLEKSRLLSDRFSAERPKGSFSTLEIQRTEQGDSAMYLCASSSDRGPETQYFGPGTRLLVL.

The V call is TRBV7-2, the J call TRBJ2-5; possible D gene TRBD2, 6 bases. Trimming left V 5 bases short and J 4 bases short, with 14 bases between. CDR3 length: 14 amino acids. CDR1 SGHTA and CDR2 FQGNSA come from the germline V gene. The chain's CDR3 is CASSPRDSGETQYF. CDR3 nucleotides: TGTGCCAGCAGCCCAAGGGACTCGGGAGAGACCCAGTACTTC.

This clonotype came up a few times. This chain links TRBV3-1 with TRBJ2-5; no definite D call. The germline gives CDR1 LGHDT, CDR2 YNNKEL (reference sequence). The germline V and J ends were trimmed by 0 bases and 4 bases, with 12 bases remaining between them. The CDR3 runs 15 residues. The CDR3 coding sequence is TGTGCCAGCAGCCAAGATACCGCCAGGACAGAGACCCAGTACTTC. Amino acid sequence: CASSQDTARTETQYF.

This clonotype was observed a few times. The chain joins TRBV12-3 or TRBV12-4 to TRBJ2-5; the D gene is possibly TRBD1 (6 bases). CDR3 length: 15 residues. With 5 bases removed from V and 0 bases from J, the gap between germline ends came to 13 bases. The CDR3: CASSTPGTYQETQYF. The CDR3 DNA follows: TGTGCCAGCAGTACTCCCGGGACATACCAAGAGACCCAGTACTTC.

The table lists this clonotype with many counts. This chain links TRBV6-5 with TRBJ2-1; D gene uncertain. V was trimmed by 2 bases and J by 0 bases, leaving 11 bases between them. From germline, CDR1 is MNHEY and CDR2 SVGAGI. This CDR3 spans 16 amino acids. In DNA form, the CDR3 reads TGTGCCAGCAGTTACCTGACCGCAAGCTCCTACAATGAGCAGTTCTTC. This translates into CASSYLTASSYNEQFF.

CDR3 in amino acids: CASTTQGVSYNSPLHF. In DNA form, the CDR3 reads TGCGCCAGCACCACGCAGGGAGTTTCCTATAATTCACCCCTCCACTTT. J is TRBJ1-6 and V is TRBV5-1; D might be TRBD1 (5 bases). V was cut by 6 bases and J by 1 base, with 14 bases left in between. The CDR3 is made up of 16 amino acids. In germline, CDR1 is SGHRS, CDR2 YFSETQ.

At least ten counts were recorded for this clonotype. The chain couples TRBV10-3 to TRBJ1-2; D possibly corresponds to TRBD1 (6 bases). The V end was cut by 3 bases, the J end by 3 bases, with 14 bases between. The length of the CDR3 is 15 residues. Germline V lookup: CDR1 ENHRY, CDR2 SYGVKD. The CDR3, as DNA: TGTGCCATCAGTGAAGGCACCCCAGGGGACTATGGCTACACCTTC. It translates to CAISEGTPGDYGYTF.

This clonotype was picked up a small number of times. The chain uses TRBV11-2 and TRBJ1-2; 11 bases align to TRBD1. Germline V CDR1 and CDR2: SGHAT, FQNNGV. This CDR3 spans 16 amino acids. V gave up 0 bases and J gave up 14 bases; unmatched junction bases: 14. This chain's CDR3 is CASSLEGAPGQGGKTF. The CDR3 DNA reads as TGTGCCAGCAGCTTAGAAGGGGCCCCGGGACAGGGGGGGAAGACCTTC.

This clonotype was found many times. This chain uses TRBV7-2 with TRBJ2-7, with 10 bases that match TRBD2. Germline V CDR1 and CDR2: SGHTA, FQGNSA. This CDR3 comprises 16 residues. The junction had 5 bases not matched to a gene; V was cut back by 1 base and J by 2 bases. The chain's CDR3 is CASSLVLSGRAYEQYF. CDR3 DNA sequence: TGTGCCAGCAGCTTAGTACTAAGCGGGAGGGCCTACGAGCAGTACTTC.

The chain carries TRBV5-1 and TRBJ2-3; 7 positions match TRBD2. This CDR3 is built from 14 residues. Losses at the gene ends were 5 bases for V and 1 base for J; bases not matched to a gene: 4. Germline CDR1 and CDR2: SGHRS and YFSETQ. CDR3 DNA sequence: TGCGCCAGCAGACCTAGCGGTGGCACAGATACGCAGTATTTT. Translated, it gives CASRPSGGTDTQYF.

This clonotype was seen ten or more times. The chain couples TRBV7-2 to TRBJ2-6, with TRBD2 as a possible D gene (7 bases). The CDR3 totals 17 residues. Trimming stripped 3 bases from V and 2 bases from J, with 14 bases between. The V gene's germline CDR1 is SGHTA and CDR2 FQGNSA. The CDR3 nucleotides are TGTGCCAGCAGCTTTTCGGGGGGCACACCTGGGGCCAACGTCCTGACTTTC. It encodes CASSFSGGTPGANVLTF.

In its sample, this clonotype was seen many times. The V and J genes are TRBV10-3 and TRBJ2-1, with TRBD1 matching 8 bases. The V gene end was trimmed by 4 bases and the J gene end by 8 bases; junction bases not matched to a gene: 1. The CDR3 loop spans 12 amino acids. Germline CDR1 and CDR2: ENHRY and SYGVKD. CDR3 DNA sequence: TGTGCCATCAGTGCCAGGGGGCATGAGCAGTTCTTC. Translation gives CAISARGHEQFF.

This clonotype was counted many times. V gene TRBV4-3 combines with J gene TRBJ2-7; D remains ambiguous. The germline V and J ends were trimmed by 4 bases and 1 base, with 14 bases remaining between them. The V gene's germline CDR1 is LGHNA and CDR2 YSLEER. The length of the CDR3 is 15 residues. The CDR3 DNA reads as TGCGCCAGCAGCCCCGAAAAGGAGCTTTCCTACGAGCAGTACTTC. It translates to CASSPEKELSYEQYF.

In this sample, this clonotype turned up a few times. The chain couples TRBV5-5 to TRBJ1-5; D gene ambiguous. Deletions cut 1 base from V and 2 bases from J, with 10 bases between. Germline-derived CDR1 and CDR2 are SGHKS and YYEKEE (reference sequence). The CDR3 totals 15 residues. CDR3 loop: CASSLNGNGNQPQHF. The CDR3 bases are TGTGCCAGCAGCTTGAACGGGAACGGCAATCAGCCCCAGCATTTT.

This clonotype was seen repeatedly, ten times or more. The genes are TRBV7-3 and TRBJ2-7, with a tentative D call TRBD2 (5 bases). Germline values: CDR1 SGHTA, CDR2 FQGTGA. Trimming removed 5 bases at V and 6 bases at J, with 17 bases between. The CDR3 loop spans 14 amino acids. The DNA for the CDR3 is TGTGCCAGCAGCCCCGCGGGCCTCGTGGGCGAGCAGTACTTC. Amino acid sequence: CASSPAGLVGEQYF.

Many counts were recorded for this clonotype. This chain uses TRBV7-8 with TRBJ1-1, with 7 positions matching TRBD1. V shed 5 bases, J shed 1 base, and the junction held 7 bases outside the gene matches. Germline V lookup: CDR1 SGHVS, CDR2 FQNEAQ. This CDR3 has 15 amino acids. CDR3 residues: CASSLEYRGNTEAFF. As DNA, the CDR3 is TGTGCCAGCAGCCTAGAGTACAGGGGGAACACTGAAGCTTTCTTT.

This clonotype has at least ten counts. The CDR3 reads CSAPQWGSEGEQFF. DNA for the CDR3: TGCAGTGCTCCTCAGTGGGGGAGTGAAGGTGAGCAGTTCTTC. The chain joins TRBV20-1 to TRBJ2-1; D is tentatively TRBD1 or TRBD2 (5 bases each). The CDR3 is 14 residues long. With 5 bases removed from V and 9 bases from J, the gap between germline ends came to 20 bases. The germline V gene encodes CDR1 DFQATT and CDR2 SNEGSKA (reference sequence).

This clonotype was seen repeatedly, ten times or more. DNA for the CDR3: TGTGCCAGCAGTTTGGATGACAGCGTTCCTCAGCCCCAGCATTTT. This codes for CASSLDDSVPQPQHF. This chain links TRBV12-3 or TRBV12-4 with TRBJ1-5; a weak D match, TRBD1 (5 bases). There are 15 residues in the CDR3. Trimming stripped 3 bases from V and 6 bases from J, with 15 bases between.

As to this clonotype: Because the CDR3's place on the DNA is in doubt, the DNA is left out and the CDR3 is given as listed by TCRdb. CDR3 sequence reads: CISVPDSPAGTLNTEAFF. The chain couples TRBV7-5 to TRBJ1-1. TRBV7-5 counts as a pseudogene. The CDR3 is 18 amino acids in total, end residues counted.

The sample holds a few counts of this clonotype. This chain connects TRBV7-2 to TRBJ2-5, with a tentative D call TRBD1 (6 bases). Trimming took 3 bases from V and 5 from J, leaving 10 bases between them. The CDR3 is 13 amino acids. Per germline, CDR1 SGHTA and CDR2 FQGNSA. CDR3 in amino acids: CASSFMGAETQYF. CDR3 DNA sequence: TGTGCCAGCAGCTTTATGGGGGCCGAGACCCAGTACTTC.

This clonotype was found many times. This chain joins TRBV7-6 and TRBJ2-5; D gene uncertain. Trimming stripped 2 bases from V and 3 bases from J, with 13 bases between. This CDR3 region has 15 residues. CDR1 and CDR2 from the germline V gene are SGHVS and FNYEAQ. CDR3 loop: CASSLNLRQKETQYF. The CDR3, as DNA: TGTGCCAGCAGCTTAAATTTGCGTCAGAAAGAGACCCAGTACTTC.

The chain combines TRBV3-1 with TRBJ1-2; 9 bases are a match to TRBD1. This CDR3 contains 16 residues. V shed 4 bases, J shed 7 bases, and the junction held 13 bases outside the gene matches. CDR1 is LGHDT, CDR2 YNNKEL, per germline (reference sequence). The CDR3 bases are TGTGCCAGCAGCCGATTCCGACAGCACAGGGGGCTTGGCTACACCTTC. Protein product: CASSRFRQHRGLGYTF.

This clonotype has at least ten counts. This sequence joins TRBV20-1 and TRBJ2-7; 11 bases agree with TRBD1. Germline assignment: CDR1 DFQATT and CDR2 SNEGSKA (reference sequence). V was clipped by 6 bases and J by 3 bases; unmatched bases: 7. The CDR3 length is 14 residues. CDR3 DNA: TGCAGTGCGACTTCCGGGACAGGGGGCTACGAGCAGTACTTC. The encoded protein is CSATSGTGGYEQYF.

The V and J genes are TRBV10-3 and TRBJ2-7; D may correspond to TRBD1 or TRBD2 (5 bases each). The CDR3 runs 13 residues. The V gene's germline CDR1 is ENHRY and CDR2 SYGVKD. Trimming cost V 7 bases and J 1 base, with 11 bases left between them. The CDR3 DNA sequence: TGTGCCATCAATAGGGACGGATCCTACGAGCAGTACTTC. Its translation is CAINRDGSYEQYF.

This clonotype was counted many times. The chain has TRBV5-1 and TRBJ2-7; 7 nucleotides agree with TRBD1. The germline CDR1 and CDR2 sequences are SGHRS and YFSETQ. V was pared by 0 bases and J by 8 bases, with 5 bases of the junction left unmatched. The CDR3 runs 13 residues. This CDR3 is CASSLDRGDQQYV. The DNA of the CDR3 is TGCGCCAGCAGCTTGGACAGGGGAGATCAGCAGTACGTC.

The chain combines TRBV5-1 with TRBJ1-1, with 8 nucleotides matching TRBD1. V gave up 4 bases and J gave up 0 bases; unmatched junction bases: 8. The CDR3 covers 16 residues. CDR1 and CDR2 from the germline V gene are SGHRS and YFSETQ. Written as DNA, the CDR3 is TGCGCCAGCAGCGCCGGGACAGGTACTATGAACACTGAAGCTTTCTTT. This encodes CASSAGTGTMNTEAFF.